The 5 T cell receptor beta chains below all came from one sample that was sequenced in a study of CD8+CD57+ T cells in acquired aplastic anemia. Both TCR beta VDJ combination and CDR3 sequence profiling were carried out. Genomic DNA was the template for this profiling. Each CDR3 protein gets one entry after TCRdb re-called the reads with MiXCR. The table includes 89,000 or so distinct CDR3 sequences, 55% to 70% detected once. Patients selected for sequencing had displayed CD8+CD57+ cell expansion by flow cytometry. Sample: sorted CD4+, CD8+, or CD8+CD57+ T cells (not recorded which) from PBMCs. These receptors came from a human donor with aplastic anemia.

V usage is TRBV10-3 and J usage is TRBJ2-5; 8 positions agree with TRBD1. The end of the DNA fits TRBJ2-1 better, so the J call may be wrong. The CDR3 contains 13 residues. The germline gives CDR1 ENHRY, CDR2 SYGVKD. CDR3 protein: CAIGSTGGDEQFF. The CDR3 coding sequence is TGTGCCATCGGAAGTACAGGGGGTGATGAGCAGTTCTTC.

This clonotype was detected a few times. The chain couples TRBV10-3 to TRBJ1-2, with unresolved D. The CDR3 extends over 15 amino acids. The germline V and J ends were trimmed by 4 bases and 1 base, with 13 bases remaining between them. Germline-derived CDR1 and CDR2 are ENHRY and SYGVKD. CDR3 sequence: CAISVLQTRNYGYTF. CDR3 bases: TGTGCCATCAGTGTTCTACAGACCCGTAACTATGGCTACACCTTC.

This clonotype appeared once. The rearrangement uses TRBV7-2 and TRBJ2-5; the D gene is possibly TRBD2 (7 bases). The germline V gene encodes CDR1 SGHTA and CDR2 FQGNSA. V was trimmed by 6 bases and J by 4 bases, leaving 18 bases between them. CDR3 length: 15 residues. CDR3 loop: CASSQKRGGGETQYF. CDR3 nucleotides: TGTGCCAGCAGTCAAAAGCGGGGAGGGGGAGAGACCCAGTACTTC.

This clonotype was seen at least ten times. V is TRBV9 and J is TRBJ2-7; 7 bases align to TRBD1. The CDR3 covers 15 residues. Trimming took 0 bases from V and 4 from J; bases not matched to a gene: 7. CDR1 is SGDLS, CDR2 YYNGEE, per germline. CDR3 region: CASSVEGQPNYEQYF. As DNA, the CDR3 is TGTGCCAGCAGCGTAGAGGGACAGCCCAATTACGAGCAGTACTTC.

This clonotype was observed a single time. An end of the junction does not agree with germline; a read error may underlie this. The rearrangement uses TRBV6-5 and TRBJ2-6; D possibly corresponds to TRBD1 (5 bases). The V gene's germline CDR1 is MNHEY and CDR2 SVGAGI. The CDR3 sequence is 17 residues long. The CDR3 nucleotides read TGTGCCAGCAGCTACTTGGATGGGAATCCTGGGGCCAACGTCCCGACTTTC. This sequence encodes CASSYLDGNPGANVPTF.